The present T cell receptor (beta chain) was sequenced within a study of CD8 T cells in Susac syndrome. The RNA input was 0.5 to 1 ug, and it was reverse transcribed with random hexamers. Via MiXCR, TCRdb re-called the immunoSEQ multiplex PCR reads, giving one row per CDR3 protein. The data hold about 180,000 distinct CDR3 sequences, with approximately 94% observed a single time. Germline V lookup: CDR1 SGHTA, CDR2 FQGNSA. V lost 1 base and J lost 5, with 5 bases in between. The CDR3 is 12 residues long. The J gene is TRBJ1-2, the V gene TRBV7-2; D uncertain. The origin of this receptor is a human donor with Susac syndrome. The sample consisted of CD4+ T cells from PBMCs. CDR3 nucleotide sequence: TGTGCCAGCAGCTTAGAACGTTATGGCTACACCTTC. Its protein is CASSLERYGYTF.